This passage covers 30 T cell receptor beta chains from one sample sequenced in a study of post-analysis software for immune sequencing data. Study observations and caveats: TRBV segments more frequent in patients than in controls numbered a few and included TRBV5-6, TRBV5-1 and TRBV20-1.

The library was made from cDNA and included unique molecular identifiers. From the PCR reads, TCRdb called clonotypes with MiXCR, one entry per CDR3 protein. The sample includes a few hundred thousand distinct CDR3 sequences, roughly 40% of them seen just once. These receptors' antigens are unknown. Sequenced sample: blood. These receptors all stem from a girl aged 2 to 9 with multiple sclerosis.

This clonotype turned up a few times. The CDR3 spells CSVAGQGFNMNTEAFF. Here the CDR3 DNA reads TGCAGCGTTGCGGGCCAGGGTTTTAATATGAACACTGAAGCTTTCTTT. V is TRBV29-1 and J is TRBJ1-1, with D perhaps matching TRBD1 (5 bases). V gave up 4 bases and J gave up 0 bases, with 18 bases separating them. Germline V gene sequence: CDR1 SQVTM, CDR2 ANQGSEA. There are 16 residues in the CDR3.

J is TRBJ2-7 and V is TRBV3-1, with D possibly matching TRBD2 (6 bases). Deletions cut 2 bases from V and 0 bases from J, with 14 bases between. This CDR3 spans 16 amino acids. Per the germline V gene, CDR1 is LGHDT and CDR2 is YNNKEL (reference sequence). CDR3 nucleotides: TGTGCCAGCAGCCAACTAGCGAACTCCGACTCCTACGAGCAGTACTTC. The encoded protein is CASSQLANSDSYEQYF.

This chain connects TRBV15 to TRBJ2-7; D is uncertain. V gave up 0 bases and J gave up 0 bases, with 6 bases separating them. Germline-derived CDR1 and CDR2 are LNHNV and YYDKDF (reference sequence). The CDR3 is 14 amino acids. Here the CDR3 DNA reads TGTGCCACCAGCAGAGAGGATATCTCCTACGAGCAGTACTTC. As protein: CATSREDISYEQYF.

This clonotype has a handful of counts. The CDR3 DNA reads as TGTGCCAGCAGCCCTCGGACAGGATACAATTTAGAAGCTTTCTTT. Its protein is CASSPRTGYNLEAFF. The V and J genes are TRBV3-1 and TRBJ1-1, with 7 bases matching TRBD1. This CDR3 has 15 amino acids. The V segment lost 4 bases and the J segment 8 bases; nucleotides outside the gene matches: 13. Germline V gives CDR1 LGHDT, CDR2 YNNKEL (reference sequence).

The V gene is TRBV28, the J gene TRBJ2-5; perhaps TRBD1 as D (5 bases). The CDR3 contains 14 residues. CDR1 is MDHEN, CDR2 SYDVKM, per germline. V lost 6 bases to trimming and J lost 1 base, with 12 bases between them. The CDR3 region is CASSRLRGQETQYF. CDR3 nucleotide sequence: TGTGCCAGCAGCCGATTAAGGGGCCAAGAGACCCAGTACTTC.

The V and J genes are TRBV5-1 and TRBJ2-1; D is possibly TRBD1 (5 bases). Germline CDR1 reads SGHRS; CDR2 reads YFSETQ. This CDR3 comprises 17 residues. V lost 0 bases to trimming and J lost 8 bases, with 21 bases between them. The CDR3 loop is CASSLVLAGLGFDEQFF. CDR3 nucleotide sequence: TGCGCCAGCAGCTTGGTGCTGGCAGGGTTGGGGTTCGATGAGCAGTTCTTC.

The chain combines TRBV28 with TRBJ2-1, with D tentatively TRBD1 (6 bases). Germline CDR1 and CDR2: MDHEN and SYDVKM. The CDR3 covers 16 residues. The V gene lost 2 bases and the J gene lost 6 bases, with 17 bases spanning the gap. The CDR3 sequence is CASSLIGPDSINEQFF. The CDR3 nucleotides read TGTGCCAGCAGTTTAATCGGACCGGACAGTATCAATGAGCAGTTCTTC.

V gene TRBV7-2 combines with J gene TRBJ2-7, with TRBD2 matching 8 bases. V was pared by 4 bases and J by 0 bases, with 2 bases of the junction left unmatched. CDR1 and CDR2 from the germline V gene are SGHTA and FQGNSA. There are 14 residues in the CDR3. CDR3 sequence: CASSSAGVSYEQYF. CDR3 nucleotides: TGTGCCAGCAGCTCAGCGGGAGTCTCCTACGAGCAGTACTTC. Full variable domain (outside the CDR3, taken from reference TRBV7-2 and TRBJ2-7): GAGVSQSPSNKVTEKGKDVELRCDPISGHTALYWYRQSLGQGLEFLIYFQGNSAPDKSGLPSDRFSAERTGGSVSTLTIQRTQQEDSAVYLCASSSAGVSYEQYFGPGTRLTVT.

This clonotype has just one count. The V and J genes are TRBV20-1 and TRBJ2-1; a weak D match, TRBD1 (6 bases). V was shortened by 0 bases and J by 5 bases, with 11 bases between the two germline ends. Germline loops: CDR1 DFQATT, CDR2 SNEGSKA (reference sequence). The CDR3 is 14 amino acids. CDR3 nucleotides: TGCAGTGCTAGAGATCGACGGGACAACAATGAGCAGTTCTTC. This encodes CSARDRRDNNEQFF.

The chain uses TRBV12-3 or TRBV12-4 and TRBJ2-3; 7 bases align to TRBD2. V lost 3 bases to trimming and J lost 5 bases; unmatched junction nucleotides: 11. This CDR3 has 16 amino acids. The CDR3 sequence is CASSLFSGGPLDTQYF. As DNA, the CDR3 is TGTGCCAGCAGTTTGTTTTCGGGAGGACCCTTAGATACGCAGTATTTT.

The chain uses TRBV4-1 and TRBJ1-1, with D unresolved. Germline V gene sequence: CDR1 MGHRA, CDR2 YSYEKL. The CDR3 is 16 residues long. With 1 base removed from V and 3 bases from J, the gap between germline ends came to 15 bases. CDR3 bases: TGCGCCAGCAGCCAAGCGCCCAGAGAATTGTACACTGAAGCTTTCTTT. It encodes CASSQAPRELYTEAFF.

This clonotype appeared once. CDR3 in amino acids: CSVEEGQGYNEQFF. CDR3 DNA sequence: TGCAGCGTTGAAGAGGGACAGGGCTACAATGAGCAGTTCTTC. The rearrangement joins TRBV29-1 to TRBJ2-1; 9 bases fit TRBD1. Germline trimming cut 0 bases from V and 3 bases from J; bases unmatched to any gene: 0. CDR3 size: 14 residues. Germline loops: CDR1 SQVTM, CDR2 ANQGSEA.

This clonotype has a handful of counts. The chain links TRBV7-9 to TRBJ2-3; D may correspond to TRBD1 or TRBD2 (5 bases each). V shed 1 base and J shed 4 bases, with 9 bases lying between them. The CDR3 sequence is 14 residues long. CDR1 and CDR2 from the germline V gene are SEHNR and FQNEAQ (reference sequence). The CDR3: CASSLDGGADTQYF. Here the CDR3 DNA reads TGTGCCAGCAGCTTAGATGGGGGTGCAGATACGCAGTATTTT.

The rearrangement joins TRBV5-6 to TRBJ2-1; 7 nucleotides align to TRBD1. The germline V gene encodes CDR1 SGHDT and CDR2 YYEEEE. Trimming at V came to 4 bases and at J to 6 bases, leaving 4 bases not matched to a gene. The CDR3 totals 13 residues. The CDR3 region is CASSTRGFNEQFF. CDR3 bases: TGTGCCAGCAGCACCAGGGGGTTCAATGAGCAGTTCTTC.

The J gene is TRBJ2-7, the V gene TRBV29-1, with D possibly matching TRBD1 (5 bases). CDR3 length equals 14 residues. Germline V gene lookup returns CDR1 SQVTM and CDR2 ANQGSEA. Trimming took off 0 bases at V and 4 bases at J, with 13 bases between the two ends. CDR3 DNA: TGCAGCGTTGAAGACAGGGTGTACCCTTACGAGCAGTACTTC. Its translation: CSVEDRVYPYEQYF.

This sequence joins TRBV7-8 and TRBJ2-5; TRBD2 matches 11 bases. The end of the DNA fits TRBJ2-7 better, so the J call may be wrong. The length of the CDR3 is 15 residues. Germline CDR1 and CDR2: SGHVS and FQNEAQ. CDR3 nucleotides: TGTGCCAGCAGCTTCAGACTAGCGGGAACCTACGAGCAGTACTTC. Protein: CASSFRLAGTYEQYF.

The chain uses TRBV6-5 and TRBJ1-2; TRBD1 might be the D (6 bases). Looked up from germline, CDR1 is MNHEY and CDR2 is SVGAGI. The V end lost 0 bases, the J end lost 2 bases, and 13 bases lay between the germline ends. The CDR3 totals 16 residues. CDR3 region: CASSYSRAGANYGYTF. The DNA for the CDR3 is TGTGCCAGCAGTTACTCCCGGGCAGGGGCCAACTATGGCTACACCTTC.

CDR3 amino acids: CASRSGTGETQYF. CDR3 nucleotides: TGTGCCAGCCGTTCTGGGACTGGGGAGACCCAGTACTTC. The V call is TRBV2, the J call TRBJ2-5; a possible D gene is TRBD2 (6 bases). The CDR3 covers 13 residues. CDR1 is SNHLY, CDR2 FYNNEI, per germline. V dropped 8 bases and J dropped 5 bases, with 15 bases sitting between them.

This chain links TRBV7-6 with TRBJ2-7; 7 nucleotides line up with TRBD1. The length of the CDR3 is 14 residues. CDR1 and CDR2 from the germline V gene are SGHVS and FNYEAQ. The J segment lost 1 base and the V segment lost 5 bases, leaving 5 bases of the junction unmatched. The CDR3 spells CASSQRQGSYEQYF. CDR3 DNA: TGTGCCAGCAGCCAGAGACAGGGATCCTACGAGCAGTACTTC.

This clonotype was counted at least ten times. Here the CDR3 reads CASSLGTSYNEQFF. The CDR3 region has the DNA TGTGCCAGCAGCTTAGGGACTTCCTACAATGAGCAGTTCTTC. The rearrangement uses TRBV7-2 and TRBJ2-1; D is possibly TRBD2 (5 bases). Trimming took 1 base from V and 1 from J, leaving 5 bases between them. The CDR3 runs 14 residues. Germline V gene sequence: CDR1 SGHTA, CDR2 FQGNSA. Combining the CDR3 with reference TRBV7-2 and TRBJ2-1 gives the whole variable domain GAGVSQSPSNKVTEKGKDVELRCDPISGHTALYWYRQSLGQGLEFLIYFQGNSAPDKSGLPSDRFSAERTGGSVSTLTIQRTQQEDSAVYLCASSLGTSYNEQFFGPGTRLTVL.

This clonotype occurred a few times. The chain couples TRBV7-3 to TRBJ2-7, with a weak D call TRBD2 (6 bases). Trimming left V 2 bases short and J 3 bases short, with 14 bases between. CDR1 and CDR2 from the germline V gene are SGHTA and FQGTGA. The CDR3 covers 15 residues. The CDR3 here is CASSLDEGTLYEQYF. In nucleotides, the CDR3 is TGTGCCAGCAGCTTAGATGAGGGGACTCTCTACGAGCAGTACTTC.

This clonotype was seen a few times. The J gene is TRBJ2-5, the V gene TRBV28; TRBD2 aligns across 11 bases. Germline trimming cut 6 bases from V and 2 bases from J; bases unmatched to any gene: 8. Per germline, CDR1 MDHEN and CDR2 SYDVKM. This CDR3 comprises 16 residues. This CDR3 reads CASSRLAGQLQETQYF. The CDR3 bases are TGTGCCAGCAGCAGACTAGCGGGACAACTACAAGAGACCCAGTACTTC.

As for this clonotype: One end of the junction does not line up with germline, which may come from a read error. DNA for the CDR3: TGTACTAGTGGTTTGGTAGGGACCCCGCAAGAGACCCAGTACTTC. Translation: CTSGLVGTPQETQYF. The V and J genes are TRBV12-5 and TRBJ2-5, with D tentatively TRBD1 or TRBD2 (5 bases each). The length of the CDR3 is 15 residues. The germline V gene encodes CDR1 LGHNT and CDR2 FRNRAP.

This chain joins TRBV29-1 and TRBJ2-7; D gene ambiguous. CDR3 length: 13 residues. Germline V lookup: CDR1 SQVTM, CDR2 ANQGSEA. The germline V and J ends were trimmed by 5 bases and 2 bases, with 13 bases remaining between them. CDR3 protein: CSVRVGLAYEQYF. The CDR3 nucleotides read TGCAGCGTTAGAGTCGGTCTTGCCTACGAGCAGTACTTC.

The CDR3 sequence: CASSYGQGGEAFF. The CDR3 bases are TGTGCCAGCAGTTACGGACAGGGGGGGGAAGCTTTCTTT. This chain uses TRBV6-5 with TRBJ1-1; 10 bases fit TRBD1. V was pared by 2 bases and J by 8 bases, with 2 bases of the junction left unmatched. Germline CDR1 MNHEY, CDR2 SVGAGI. The CDR3 is made up of 13 amino acids.

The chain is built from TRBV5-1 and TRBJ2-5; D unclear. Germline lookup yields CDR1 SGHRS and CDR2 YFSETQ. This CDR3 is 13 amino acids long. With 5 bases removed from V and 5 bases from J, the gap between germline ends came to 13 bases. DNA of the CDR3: TGCGCCAGCAGTCGACATGGACGGGAGACCCAGTACTTC. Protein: CASSRHGRETQYF.

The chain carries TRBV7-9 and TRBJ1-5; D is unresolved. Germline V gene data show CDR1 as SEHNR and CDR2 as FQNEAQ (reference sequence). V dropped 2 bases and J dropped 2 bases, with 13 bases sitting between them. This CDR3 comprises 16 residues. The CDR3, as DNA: TGTGCCAGCAGCTTATCGGCCCCGGACCGCAATCAGCCCCAGCATTTT. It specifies CASSLSAPDRNQPQHF. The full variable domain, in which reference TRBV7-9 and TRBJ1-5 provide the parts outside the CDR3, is DTGVSQNPRHKITKRGQNVTFRCDPISEHNRLYWYRQTLGQGPEFLTYFQNEAQLEKSRLLSDRFSAERPKGSFSTLEIQRTEQGDSAMYLCASSLSAPDRNQPQHFGDGTRLSIL.

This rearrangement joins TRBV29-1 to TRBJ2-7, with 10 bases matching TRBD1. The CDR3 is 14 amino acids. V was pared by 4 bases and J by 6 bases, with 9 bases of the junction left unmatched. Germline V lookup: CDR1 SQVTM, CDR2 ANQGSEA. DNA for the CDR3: TGCAGCGTTGTTTCGCTCGGACAGGGGGTCGAGCAGTACTTC. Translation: CSVVSLGQGVEQYF.

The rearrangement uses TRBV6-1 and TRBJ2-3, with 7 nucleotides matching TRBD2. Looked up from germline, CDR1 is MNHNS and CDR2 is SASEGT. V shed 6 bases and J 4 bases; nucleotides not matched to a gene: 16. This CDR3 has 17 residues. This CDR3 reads CASSPFPGRATSDTQYF. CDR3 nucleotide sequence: TGTGCCAGCAGCCCATTCCCAGGGAGGGCTACGTCAGATACGCAGTATTTT.

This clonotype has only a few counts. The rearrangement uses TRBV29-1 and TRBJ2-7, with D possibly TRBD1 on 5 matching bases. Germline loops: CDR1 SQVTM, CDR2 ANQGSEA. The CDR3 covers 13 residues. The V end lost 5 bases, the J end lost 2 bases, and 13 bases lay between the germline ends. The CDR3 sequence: CSVSPAGTYEQYF. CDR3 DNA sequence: TGCAGCGTTTCCCCGGCAGGGACCTACGAGCAGTACTTC.